The rows below give T cell receptor beta chains drawn from one sample of a study of OX40 agonist ivuxolimab in advanced cancers. The protocol was immunoSEQ multiplex PCR, while the TCRdb copy is restricted to in-frame clones and leaves out a portion. In the table there are around 62,000 clones, over 70% of which are singletons. The sequencing here drew on CD4+ or CD8+ T cells sorted from blood, taken in a trial of the OX40 agonist ivuxolimab. All receptors come from an adult with an advanced solid tumor such as melanoma, head and neck, liver or kidney cancer. Both conserved end residues are part of each CDR3. A D gene is named only where the DNA matches it firmly. Not every row has a clone size; where given, it reads once, few, many or a size class.

V,D,J,size,CDR3,DNA
TRBV19,.,TRBJ1-2,.,CASSRGLQHGYTF,TGTGCCAGTAGTAGGGGCCTACAGCACGGCTACACCTTC
TRBV18,.,TRBJ1-1,.,CASDSLPGDTEAFF,TGTGCCAGCGACTCCCTTCCAGGGGACACTGAAGCTTTCTTT
TRBV11-2,.,TRBJ1-2,.,CASSFVLNYGYTF,TGTGCCAGCAGCTTCGTGTTGAACTATGGCTACACCTTC
TRBV7-9,.,TRBJ2-1,.,CASSQQRDEQFF,TGTGCCAGCAGCCAGCAGCGCGACGAGCAGTTCTTC
TRBV7-9,.,TRBJ2-2,.,CASSFSGTLNTGELFF,TGTGCCAGCAGCTTCTCCGGGACACTGAACACCGGGGAGCTGTTTTTT
TRBV7-8,.,TRBJ1-3,few,CASSTGQNRGNTIYF,TGTGCCAGCAGTACTGGACAGAATCGCGGAAACACCATATATTTT
TRBV4-2,.,TRBJ2-5,.,CASSQDLLGGLEGETQYF,TGTGCCAGCAGCCAAGATCTGTTAGGAGGGCTTGAAGGAGAGACCCAGTACTTC
TRBV9,TRBD2,TRBJ2-2,.,CASSPRTSGGAGELFF,TGTGCCAGCAGCCCTCGGACTAGCGGGGGGGCCGGGGAGCTGTTTTTT
TRBV7-6,.,TRBJ1-1,.,CASSLVGQGSTEAFF,TGTGCCAGCAGCTTAGTAGGCCAGGGAAGCACTGAAGCTTTCTTT
TRBV5-4,.,TRBJ1-2,.,CASSLGRIYGYTF,TGTGCCAGCAGCTTGGGGCGGATCTATGGCTACACCTTC
TRBV28,.,TRBJ1-3,.,CASSLYGVTAGNTIYF,TGTGCCAGCAGTTTATACGGGGTGACGGCTGGAAACACCATATATTTT
TRBV5-8,TRBD1,TRBJ1-4,once,CASSTGTALGNEKLFF,TGTGCCAGCAGCACCGGGACAGCCCTGGGAAATGAAAAACTGTTTTTT
TRBV13,.,TRBJ2-5,.,CASSFGAERGEQYF,TGTGCCAGCAGCTTTGGGGCTGAAAGGGGAGAGCAGTACTTC
TRBV19,.,TRBJ1-1,.,CASSSQLAVSTEAFF,TGTGCCAGTAGTTCCCAGCTGGCGGTGAGCACTGAAGCTTTCTTT
TRBV7-3,TRBD1,TRBJ2-7,.,CASRGQGSEQYF,TGTGCCAGCCGGGGACAGGGGAGCGAGCAGTACTTC
TRBV4-3,.,TRBJ2-1,.,CASSQDVTSEQFF,TGCGCCAGCAGCCAAGATGTGACGAGTGAGCAGTTCTTC
TRBV5-4,TRBD1,TRBJ2-2,.,CASSPGMAGGATGELFF,TGTGCCAGCAGCCCTGGCATGGCAGGGGGCGCGACCGGGGAGCTGTTTTTT
TRBV4-1,TRBD2,TRBJ2-3,few,CASSQDPPGSGGPEDTQYF,TGCGCCAGCAGCCAAGATCCCCCTGGTAGCGGGGGGCCAGAAGATACGCAGTATTTT
TRBV11-1,.,TRBJ1-2,.,CASSPQDTYGYTF,TGTGCCAGCAGCCCACAGGATACCTATGGCTACACCTTC
TRBV10-1,TRBD2,TRBJ2-1,once,CASSVTGGNEQFF,TGCGCCAGCAGTGTAACCGGGGGGAATGAGCAGTTCTTC
TRBV6-5,TRBD1,TRBJ2-2,.,CASIRQGAGTGELFF,TGTGCCAGCATCAGGCAGGGGGCAGGGACCGGGGAGCTGTTTTTT
TRBV21-1,.,TRBJ2-1,.,CASTLGLAGGLNEQFF,TGTGCCAGCACCCTAGGACTAGCGGGAGGACTTAATGAGCAGTTCTTC
TRBV11-3,.,TRBJ2-3,.,CASSRSPSSTDTQYF,TGTGCCAGCAGCCGATCCCCTTCTAGCACAGATACGCAGTATTTT
TRBV7-9,.,TRBJ2-3,.,CASSLERSTDTQYF,TGTGCCAGCAGCTTAGAGCGGTCCACAGATACGCAGTATTTT
TRBV11-2,.,TRBJ1-6,.,CASSLEPGTASPLHF,TGTGCCAGCAGCTTGGAACCAGGTACGGCATCACCCCTCCACTTT
TRBV30,.,TRBJ2-1,.,CAWGGLKRTAYNEQFF,TGTGCCTGGGGGGGCCTTAAGCGGACCGCCTACAATGAGCAGTTCTTC
TRBV18,TRBD1,TRBJ1-5,.,CASSERTGGVGPQHF,TGTGCCAGCTCAGAACGGACAGGGGGAGTTGGGCCCCAGCATTTT
TRBV28,.,TRBJ1-5,.,CASSTTGSSNQPQHF,TGTGCCAGCAGCACCACAGGTAGTAGCAATCAGCCCCAGCATTTT
TRBV27,TRBD2,TRBJ2-1,.,CASSFVPLAGRGEQFF,TGTGCCAGCAGTTTCGTCCCTCTAGCGGGGAGGGGTGAGCAGTTCTTC
TRBV27,TRBD1,TRBJ1-5,once,CASSLGTGYNQPQHF,TGTGCCAGCAGTTTGGGGACAGGATACAATCAGCCCCAGCATTTT
TRBV29-1,.,TRBJ2-5,.,CSSGGAPVETQYF,TGCAGCTCCGGAGGTGCCCCGGTGGAGACCCAGTACTTC